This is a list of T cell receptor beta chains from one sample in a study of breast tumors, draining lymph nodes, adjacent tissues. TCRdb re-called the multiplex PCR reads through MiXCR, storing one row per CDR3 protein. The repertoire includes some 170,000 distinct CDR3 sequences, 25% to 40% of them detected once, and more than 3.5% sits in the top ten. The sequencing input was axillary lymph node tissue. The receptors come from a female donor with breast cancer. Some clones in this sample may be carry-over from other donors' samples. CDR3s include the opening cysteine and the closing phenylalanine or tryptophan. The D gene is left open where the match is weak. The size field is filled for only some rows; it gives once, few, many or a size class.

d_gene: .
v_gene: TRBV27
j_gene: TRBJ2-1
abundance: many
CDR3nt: TGTGCCAGCAGGCAGATAGCGCAGCATGGAAATGAGCAGTTCTTC
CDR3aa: CASRQIAQHGNEQFF

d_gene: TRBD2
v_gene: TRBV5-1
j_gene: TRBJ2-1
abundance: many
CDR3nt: TGCGCCACCTCCCCCTCACTACTAGCGGCCTCTGACAATGAGCAGTTCTTC
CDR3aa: CATSPSLLAASDNEQFF

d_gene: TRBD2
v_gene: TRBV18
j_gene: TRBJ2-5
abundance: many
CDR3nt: TGTGCCAGCTCACCGGGACTAGCGAAAGAGACCCAGTACTTC
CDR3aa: CASSPGLAKETQYF

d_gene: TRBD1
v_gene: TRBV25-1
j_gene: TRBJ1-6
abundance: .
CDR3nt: TGTGCCAGCAGTGTTGGGACAGGGGGCAAGTCACCCCTCCACTTT
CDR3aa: CASSVGTGGKSPLHF

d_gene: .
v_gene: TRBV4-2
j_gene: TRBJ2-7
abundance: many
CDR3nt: TGTGCCAGCAGCCCCCTGGCAGGCGAGCAGTACTTC
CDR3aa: CASSPLAGEQYF

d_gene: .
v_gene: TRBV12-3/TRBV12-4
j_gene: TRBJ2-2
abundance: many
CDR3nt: TGTGCCAGCAGTACATCAGAAGAGGCCGGGGAGCTGTTTTTT
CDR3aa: CASSTSEEAGELFF

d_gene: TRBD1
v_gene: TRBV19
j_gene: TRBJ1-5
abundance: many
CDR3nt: TGTGCCAGCCGCGACAGGGAAGGCAATCAGCCCCAGCATTTT
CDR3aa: CASRDREGNQPQHF

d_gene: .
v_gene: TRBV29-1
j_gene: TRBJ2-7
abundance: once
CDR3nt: TGTAGCGTCACAGGAGGACAGACCTACGAGCAGTACTTC
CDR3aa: CSVTGGQTYEQYF

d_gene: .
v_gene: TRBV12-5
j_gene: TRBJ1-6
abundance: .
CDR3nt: TGTGCTAGTGGTTTATCGCAGGGACATTCACCCCTCCACTTT
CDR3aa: CASGLSQGHSPLHF

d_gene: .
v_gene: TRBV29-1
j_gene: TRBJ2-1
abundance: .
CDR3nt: TGCAGCTTAGGGGCCGGGAATGAGCAGTTCTTC
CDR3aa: CSLGAGNEQFF

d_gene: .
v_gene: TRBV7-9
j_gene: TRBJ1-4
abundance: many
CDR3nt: TGTGCCAGCAACTCAGGAGTTGCAACTAATGAAAAACTGTTTTTT
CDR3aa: CASNSGVATNEKLFF

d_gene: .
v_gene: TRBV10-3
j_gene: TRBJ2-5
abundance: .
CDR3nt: TGTGCCATCAACGAGTTGGAGACCCAGTACTTC
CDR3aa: CAINELETQYF

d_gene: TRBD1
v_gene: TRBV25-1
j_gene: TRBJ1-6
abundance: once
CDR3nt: TGTGCCAGCAGTGGAGGACAGGCAGTTAGCTCACCCCTCCACTTT
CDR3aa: CASSGGQAVSSPLHF

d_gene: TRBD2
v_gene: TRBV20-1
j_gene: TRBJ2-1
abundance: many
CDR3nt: TGCAGTGCTAGAATGGGTAGCGGGATCGGGAATGAGCAGTTCTTC
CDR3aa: CSARMGSGIGNEQFF

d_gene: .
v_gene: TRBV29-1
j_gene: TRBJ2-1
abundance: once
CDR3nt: TGCAGCGTCCAATCTTACAATGAGCAGTTCTTC
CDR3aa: CSVQSYNEQFF

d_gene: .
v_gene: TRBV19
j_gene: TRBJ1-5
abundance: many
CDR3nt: TGTGCCAGTAGTATTGGGATAGTTAGCAATCAGCCCCAGCATTTT
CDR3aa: CASSIGIVSNQPQHF

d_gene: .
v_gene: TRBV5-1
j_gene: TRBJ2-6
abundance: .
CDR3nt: TGCGCCAGCAGCTTGGTTGGCTCTAGCTCTGGGGCCAACGTCCTGACTTTC
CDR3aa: CASSLVGSSSGANVLTF

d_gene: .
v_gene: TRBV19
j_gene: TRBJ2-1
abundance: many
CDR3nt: TGTGCCAGTCGAATAGCGATTGGGCCCGTAGGTGAGCAGTTCTTC
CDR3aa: CASRIAIGPVGEQFF

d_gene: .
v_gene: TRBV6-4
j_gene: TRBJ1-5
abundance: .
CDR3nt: TGTGCCAGCAGTGACGGGGGGGATGAGAGCAATCAGCCCCAGCATTTT
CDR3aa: CASSDGGDESNQPQHF

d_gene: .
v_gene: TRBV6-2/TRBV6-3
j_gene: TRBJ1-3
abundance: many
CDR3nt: TGTGCCAGCAGTGAAACCGGAAGACGAAACACCATATATTTT
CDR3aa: CASSETGRRNTIYF

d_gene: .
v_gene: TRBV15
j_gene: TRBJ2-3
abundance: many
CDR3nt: TGTGCCACCAGCAGAGATGGGCAGGGGACAGATACGCAGTATTTT
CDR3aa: CATSRDGQGTDTQYF

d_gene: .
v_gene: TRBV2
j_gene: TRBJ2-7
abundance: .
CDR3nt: TGTGCCAGCAGCAAAGGGACAATCGAGCAGTACTTC
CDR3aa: CASSKGTIEQYF

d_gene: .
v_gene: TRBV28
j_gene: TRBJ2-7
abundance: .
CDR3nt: TGTGCCAGCAGTTTTCAATACATCTCGGACAGTTACGAGCAGTACTTC
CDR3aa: CASSFQYISDSYEQYF

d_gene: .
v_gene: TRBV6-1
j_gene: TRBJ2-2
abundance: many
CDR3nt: TGTGCCAGCAGTCCCCGGGCAGGGACGAACACCGGGGAGCTGTTTTTT
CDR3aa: CASSPRAGTNTGELFF

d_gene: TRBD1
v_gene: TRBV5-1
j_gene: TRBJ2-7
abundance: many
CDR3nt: TGCGCCAGCCAATCCGGGACAGCGACCTACGAGCAGTACTTC
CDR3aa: CASQSGTATYEQYF

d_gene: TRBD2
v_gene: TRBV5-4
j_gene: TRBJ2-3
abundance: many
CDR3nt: TGTGCCAGCAGCACCGGGGTCGGCGGGAGGGGTAGAACAGATACGCAGTATTTT
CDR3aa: CASSTGVGGRGRTDTQYF

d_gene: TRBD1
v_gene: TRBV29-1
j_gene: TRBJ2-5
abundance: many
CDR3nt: TGCAGCATCCGGGACAGAGGACGTCAAGAGACCCAGTACTTC
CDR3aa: CSIRDRGRQETQYF

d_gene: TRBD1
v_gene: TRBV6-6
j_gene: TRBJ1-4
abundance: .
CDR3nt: TGTGCCAGCAGCTTAAGACAGGGGGCTTATGAAAAACTGTTTTTT
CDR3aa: CASSLRQGAYEKLFF

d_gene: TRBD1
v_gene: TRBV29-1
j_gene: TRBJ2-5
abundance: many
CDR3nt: TGCAGCGTTGAGGCGGACAGGGGGCGTTCTGAGACCCAGTACTTC
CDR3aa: CSVEADRGRSETQYF

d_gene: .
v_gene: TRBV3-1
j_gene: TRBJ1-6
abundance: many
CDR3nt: TGTGCCAGCAGCCAATCAAGTAATTCACCCCTCCACTTT
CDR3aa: CASSQSSNSPLHF

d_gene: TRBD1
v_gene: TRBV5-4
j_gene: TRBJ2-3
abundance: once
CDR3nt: TGTGCCAGCAGCCCGGACAGGGGTTACAATGAGCAGTATTTT
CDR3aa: CASSPDRGYNEQYF

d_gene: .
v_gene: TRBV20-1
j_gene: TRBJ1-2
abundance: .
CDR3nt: TGCAGTGCTAGATGGGAGGACTATGGCTACACCTTC
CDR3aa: CSARWEDYGYTF

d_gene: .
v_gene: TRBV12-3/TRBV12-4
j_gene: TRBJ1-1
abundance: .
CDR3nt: TGTGCCAGCAGTTTCGTAGCAGGCACTGAAGCTTTCTTT
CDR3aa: CASSFVAGTEAFF

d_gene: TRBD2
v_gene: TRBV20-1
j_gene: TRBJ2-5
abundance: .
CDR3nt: TGCAGTACCGGCAGAACCGGGACTAGCGGGGGACTATGGGTGACCCAGCACTTC
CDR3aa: CSTGRTGTSGGLWVTQHF

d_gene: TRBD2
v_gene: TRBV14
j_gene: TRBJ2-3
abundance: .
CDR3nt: TGTGCCAGCAGCCCTATAGCGGGAGGCTACACAGATACGCAGTATTTT
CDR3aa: CASSPIAGGYTDTQYF

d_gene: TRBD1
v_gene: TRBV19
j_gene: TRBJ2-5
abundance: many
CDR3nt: TGTGCCAGTAGTCCGCCGGGACAGGGGAAAGAGACCCAGTACTTC
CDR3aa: CASSPPGQGKETQYF

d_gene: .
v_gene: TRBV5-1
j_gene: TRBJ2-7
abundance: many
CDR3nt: TGCGCCAGCAGCAGGGGGGGGACAAAATCCTACGAGCAGTACTTC
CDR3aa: CASSRGGTKSYEQYF

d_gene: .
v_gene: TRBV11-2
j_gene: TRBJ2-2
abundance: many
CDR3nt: TGTGCCGGGACCCCGGCGGGGGCTAGGACCGGGGAGCTGTTTTTT
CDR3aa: CAGTPAGARTGELFF

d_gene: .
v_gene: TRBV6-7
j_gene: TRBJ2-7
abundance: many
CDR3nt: TGTGCCAGCACCCCCAGACAGGAAATCTCCTACGAGCAGTACTTC
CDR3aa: CASTPRQEISYEQYF

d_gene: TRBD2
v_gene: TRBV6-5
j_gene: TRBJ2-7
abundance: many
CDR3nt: TGTGCCAGCAGTCACGGCGGGACTAACTACGAGCAGTACTTC
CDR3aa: CASSHGGTNYEQYF

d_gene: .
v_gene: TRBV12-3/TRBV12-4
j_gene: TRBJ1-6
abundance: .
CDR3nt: TGTACCAGCAGTTTAAAAGGCCTGGATTCACCCCTCCACTTT
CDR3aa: CTSSLKGLDSPLHF

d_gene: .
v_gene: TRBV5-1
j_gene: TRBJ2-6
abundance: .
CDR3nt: TGCGCCAGCACCGTGGGTGGCTGGGGAGCGAACGTCCTGACTTTC
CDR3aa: CASTVGGWGANVLTF

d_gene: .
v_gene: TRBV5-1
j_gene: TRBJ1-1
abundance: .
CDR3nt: TGCGCCAGCAGCTTAAGGGCCAGCGACACTGAAGCTTTCTTT
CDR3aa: CASSLRASDTEAFF

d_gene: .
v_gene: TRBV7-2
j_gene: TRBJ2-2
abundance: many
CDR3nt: TGTGCCAGCAGCTTTTCGTCCATCGGGGAGCTGTTTTTT
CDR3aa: CASSFSSIGELFF

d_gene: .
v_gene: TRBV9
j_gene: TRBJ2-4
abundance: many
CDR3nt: TGTGCCAGCAGCGTAGGCACATTAGGAGGGAACATTCAGTACTTC
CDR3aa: CASSVGTLGGNIQYF

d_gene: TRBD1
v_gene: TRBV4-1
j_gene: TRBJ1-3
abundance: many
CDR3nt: TGCGCCAGCAGCCCACAAACCGGGACAGGGTCTGGAAACACCATATATTTT
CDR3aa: CASSPQTGTGSGNTIYF

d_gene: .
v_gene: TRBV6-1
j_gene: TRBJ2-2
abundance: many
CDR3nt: TGTGCCAGCAGTGCCGGTAACACCGGGGAGCTGTTTTTT
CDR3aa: CASSAGNTGELFF

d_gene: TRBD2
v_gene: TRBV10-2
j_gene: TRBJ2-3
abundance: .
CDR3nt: TGCGCCATCAGGGAACCGAGCGGGAGGGCTGGAGATACGCAGTATTTT
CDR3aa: CAIREPSGRAGDTQYF

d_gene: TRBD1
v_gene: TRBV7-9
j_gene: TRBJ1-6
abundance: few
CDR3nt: TGTGCCAGCAGCTTAACAGGGGTCGGTTCACCCCTCCACTTT
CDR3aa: CASSLTGVGSPLHF

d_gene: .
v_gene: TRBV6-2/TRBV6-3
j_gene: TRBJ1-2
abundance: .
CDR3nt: TGTGCCAGCAGTTATGTAGAAAGGAGGGGAGGCTACACCTTC
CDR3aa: CASSYVERRGGYTF

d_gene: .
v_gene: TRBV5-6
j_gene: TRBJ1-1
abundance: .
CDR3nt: TGTGCCAGCAGCTTCCCGGGCCACACTGAAGCTTTCTTT
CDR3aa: CASSFPGHTEAFF

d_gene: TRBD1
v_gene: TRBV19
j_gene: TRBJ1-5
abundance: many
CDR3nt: TGTGCCAGTAGTCAACAGGGGAATAGCAATCAGCCCCAGCATTTT
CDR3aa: CASSQQGNSNQPQHF

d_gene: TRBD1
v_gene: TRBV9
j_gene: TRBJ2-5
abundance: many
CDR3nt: TGTGCCAGCAGCGTAGGGACAGGGGGGGAAGAGACCCAGTACTTC
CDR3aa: CASSVGTGGEETQYF

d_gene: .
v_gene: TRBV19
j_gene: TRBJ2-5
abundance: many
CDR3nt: TGTGCCGCAGGGGAAGAGACCCAGTACTTC
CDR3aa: CAAGEETQYF

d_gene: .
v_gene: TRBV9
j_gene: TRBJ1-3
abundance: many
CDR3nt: TGTGCCAGCAGCGTAGCAACACCCGGAACCGGCACCATATATTTT
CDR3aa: CASSVATPGTGTIYF